The 5 T cell receptor beta chains below were found in one sample sequenced in a study of STAT5B mutations in CD4+ large granular lymphocyte leukemia. TCRdb keeps only in-frame clones here, not all; method: immunoSEQ multiplex PCR. The table has more than 30,000 clones, about 89% seen once. Sequencing was performed on CD4+ T cells from blood buffy coats. These receptor sequences come from a human donor in good health.

V usage is TRBV15 and J usage is TRBJ1-1; D remains unclear. V dropped 3 bases and J dropped 3 bases, with 2 bases sitting between them. The CDR3 extends over 11 amino acids. CDR1 and CDR2 from the germline V gene are LNHNV and YYDKDF (reference sequence). CDR3: CATSSYTEAFF. CDR3 bases: TGTGCCACCAGCAGTTACACTGAAGCTTTCTTT.

The V gene is TRBV5-6, the J gene TRBJ2-7; possibly TRBD1 for D (6 bases). The V gene's germline CDR1 is SGHDT and CDR2 YYEEEE. The V end was cut by 2 bases, the J end by 0 bases, with 12 bases between. The CDR3 consists of 15 residues. Written as DNA, the CDR3 is TGTGCCAGCAGCTTTCCTACAGGGAGCTCCTACGAGCAGTACTTC. Its protein product is CASSFPTGSSYEQYF.

The chain uses TRBV28 and TRBJ1-3, with 8 bases identical to TRBD1. With 5 bases clipped from V and 7 bases from J, the junction kept 7 bases outside the gene matches. This CDR3 is built from 14 residues. CDR1 is MDHEN and CDR2 is SYDVKM in the germline V gene. CDR3 amino acids: CASSPGQGGNTIYF. DNA of the CDR3: TGTGCCAGCAGTCCAGGACAGGGCGGGAACACCATATATTTT. Based on the CDR3 plus reference TRBV28 and TRBJ1-3, the full variable domain is DVKVTQSSRYLVKRTGEKVFLECVQDMDHENMFWYRQDPGLGLRLIYFSYDVKMKEKGDIPEGYSVSREKKERFSLILESASTNQTSMYLCASSPGQGGNTIYFGEGSWLTVV.

V usage is TRBV7-9 and J usage is TRBJ1-4; D ambiguous. V was pared by 5 bases and J by 8 bases, with 12 bases between. The CDR3 covers 13 residues. From germline, CDR1 is SEHNR and CDR2 FQNEAQ (reference sequence). The CDR3 sequence is CASSTALGEKLFF. CDR3 sequence (DNA): TGTGCCAGCAGCACTGCCCTGGGGGAAAAACTGTTTTTT. The variable domain in full, with the rest retrieved from reference TRBV7-9 and TRBJ1-4, is DTGVSQNPRHKITKRGQNVTFRCDPISEHNRLYWYRQTLGQGPEFLTYFQNEAQLEKSRLLSDRFSAERPKGSFSTLEIQRTEQGDSAMYLCASSTALGEKLFFGSGTQLSVL.

This chain connects TRBV27 to TRBJ2-6; a weak D match, TRBD1 (6 bases). This CDR3 is built from 16 residues. V lost 5 bases, J lost 0 bases, and 11 bases lay in between. Germline assignment: CDR1 MNHEY and CDR2 SMNVEV (reference sequence). This chain's CDR3 is CASSIQGGSGANVLTF. The CDR3 DNA sequence: TGTGCCAGCAGTATACAGGGCGGCTCTGGGGCCAACGTCCTGACTTTC. The full variable domain, completed using reference TRBV27 and TRBJ2-6, is EAQVTQNPRYLITVTGKKLTVTCSQNMNHEYMSWYRQDPGLGLRQIYYSMNVEVTDKGDVPEGYKVSRKEKRNFPLILESPSPNQTSLYFCASSIQGGSGANVLTFGAGSRLTVL.